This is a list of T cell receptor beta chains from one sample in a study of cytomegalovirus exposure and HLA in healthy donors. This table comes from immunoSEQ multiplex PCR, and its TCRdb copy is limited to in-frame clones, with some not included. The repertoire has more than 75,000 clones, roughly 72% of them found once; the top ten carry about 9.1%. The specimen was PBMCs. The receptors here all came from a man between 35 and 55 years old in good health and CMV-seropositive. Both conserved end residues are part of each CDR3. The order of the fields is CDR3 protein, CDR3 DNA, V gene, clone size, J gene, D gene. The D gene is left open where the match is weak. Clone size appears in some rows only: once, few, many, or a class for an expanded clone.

CASSVDRNNQSQHF | TGTGCCAGCAGCGTAGACAGGAACAATCAGTCCCAGCATTTT | TRBV9 | . | TRBJ1-5 | .
CASSLGGTSGADTQYF | TGTGCCAGCAGCTTGGGGGGGACTAGCGGGGCGGATACGCAGTATTTT | TRBV5-4 | . | TRBJ2-3 | TRBD2
CASSLGTTANTGELFF | TGTGCCAGCAGCTTGGGCACCACTGCGAACACCGGGGAGCTGTTTTTT | TRBV5-4 | . | TRBJ2-2 | .
CASTLGSNTGELFF | TGTGCCAGCACCTTGGGCAGCAACACCGGGGAGCTGTTTTTT | TRBV11-2 | . | TRBJ2-2 | .
CASSKGQENEKLFF | TGTGCCAGTAGTAAGGGACAGGAGAATGAAAAACTGTTTTTT | TRBV19 | . | TRBJ1-4 | TRBD1
CASSRTGGGGEQFF | TGCGCCAGCTCACGGACAGGGGGTGGCGGTGAGCAGTTCTTC | TRBV10-1 | . | TRBJ2-1 | TRBD1
CASSAAGTGVYEQYF | TGTGCCAGTAGTGCGGCCGGGACAGGGGTCTACGAGCAGTACTTC | TRBV19 | once | TRBJ2-7 | TRBD1
CASSTLRGSGANVLTF | TGTGCCAGCAGTACCTTGAGAGGGTCTGGGGCCAACGTCCTGACTTTC | TRBV27 | . | TRBJ2-6 | .
CASSYDQGAGTEAFF | TGTGCCAGCAGCTACGACCAGGGGGCGGGTACTGAAGCTTTCTTT | TRBV5-4 | . | TRBJ1-1 | TRBD1
CASRVGARDTEAFF | TGTGCCAGCCGAGTAGGGGCAAGGGACACTGAAGCTTTCTTT | TRBV2 | . | TRBJ1-1 | .
CASSSQGWSNYGYTF | TGTGCCAGCAGCTCTCAGGGGTGGAGTAACTATGGCTACACCTTC | TRBV7-2 | . | TRBJ1-2 | .
CASSSGQGRTEAFF | TGCGCCAGCAGCAGTGGACAGGGGAGGACTGAAGCTTTCTTT | TRBV5-1 | . | TRBJ1-1 | TRBD1
CASSPRGGNYGYTF | TGTGCCAGCAGCCCTAGGGGGGGCAACTATGGCTACACCTTC | TRBV7-9 | . | TRBJ1-2 | .
CASSSPRGTREGTDTQYF | TGCGCCAGCAGCTCCCCAAGGGGGACTAGGGAGGGCACAGATACGCAGTATTTT | TRBV5-1 | once | TRBJ2-3 | TRBD2
CASLTGRNTEAFF | TGTGCCAGCCTGACAGGGCGGAACACTGAAGCTTTCTTT | TRBV27 | few | TRBJ1-1 | TRBD1
CASSLGQQETQYF | TGCGCCAGCAGCTTAGGACAGCAGGAGACCCAGTACTTC | TRBV5-1 | . | TRBJ2-5 | .
CASSPQGNNSPLHF | TGCGCCAGCAGCCCCCAGGGAAATAATTCACCCCTCCACTTT | TRBV5-1 | once | TRBJ1-6 | .
CASRQTGGGYNAKNIQYF | TGTGCCAGCAGGCAGACAGGGGGCGGTTACAATGCCAAAAACATTCAGTACTTC | TRBV28 | . | TRBJ2-4 | TRBD1